This TCR beta chain originates from a study of molecular identifiers for immune sequencing clone quantification. MiXCR, applied by TCRdb to the PCR reads, yields one record per CDR3 protein. Of around 94,000 distinct CDR3 sequences listed, 30% to 35% are singletons. The CDR3 is 12 amino acids. V was shortened by 6 bases and J by 7 bases, with 10 bases between the two germline ends. CDR1 and CDR2 (germline): SGHNT, YYREEE (reference sequence). The chain recombines TRBV5-4 with TRBJ2-2; D unresolved. The sequenced sample was naive CD8+ T cells from blood, with Jurkat cell RNA spiked in. Described subset: FACS-sorted CD8+CD4-CCR7+CD45RA+ naive T cells. This receptor was taken from a human donor in good health. Some libraries in this study had Jurkat cell RNA spiked in. CDR3 nucleotide sequence: TGTGCCAGCAACAAAGCCGGCGGGGAGCTGTTTTTT. Translating gives CASNKAGGELFF.